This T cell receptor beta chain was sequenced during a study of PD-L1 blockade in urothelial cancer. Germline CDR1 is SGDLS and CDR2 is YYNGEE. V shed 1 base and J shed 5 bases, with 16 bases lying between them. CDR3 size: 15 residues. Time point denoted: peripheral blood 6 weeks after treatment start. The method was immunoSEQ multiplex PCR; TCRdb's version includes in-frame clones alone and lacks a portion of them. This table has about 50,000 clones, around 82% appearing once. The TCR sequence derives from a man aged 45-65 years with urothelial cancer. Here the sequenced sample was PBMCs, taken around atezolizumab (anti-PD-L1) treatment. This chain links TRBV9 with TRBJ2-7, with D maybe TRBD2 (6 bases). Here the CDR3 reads CASSVYSGALDEQYF. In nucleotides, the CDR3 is TGTGCCAGCAGCGTATACTCGGGAGCGTTGGACGAGCAGTACTTC.